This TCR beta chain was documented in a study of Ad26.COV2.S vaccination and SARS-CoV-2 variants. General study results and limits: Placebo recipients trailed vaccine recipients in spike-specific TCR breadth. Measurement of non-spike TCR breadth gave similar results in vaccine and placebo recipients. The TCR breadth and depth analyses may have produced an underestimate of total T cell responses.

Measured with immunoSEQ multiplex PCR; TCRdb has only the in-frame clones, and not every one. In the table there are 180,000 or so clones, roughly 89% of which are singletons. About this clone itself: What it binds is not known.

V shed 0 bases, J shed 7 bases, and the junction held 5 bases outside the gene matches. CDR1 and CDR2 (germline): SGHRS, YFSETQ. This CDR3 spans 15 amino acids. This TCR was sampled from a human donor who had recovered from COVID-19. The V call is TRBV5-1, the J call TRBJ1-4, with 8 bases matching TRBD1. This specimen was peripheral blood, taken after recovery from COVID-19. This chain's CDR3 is CASSLARGRGEKLFF. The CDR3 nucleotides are TGCGCCAGCAGCTTGGCCAGGGGGCGCGGTGAAAAACTGTTTTTT.